The 26 T cell receptor beta chains listed next were all sequenced from one sample in a study of molecular identifiers for immune sequencing clone quantification (dated by TCRdb to the late 2010s). The library was produced with PCR. Data came from an Illumina HiSeq 4000. TCRdb reworked the public reads: Q25 trimming with fastp, MiXCR clone assembly, productive beta chains retained. CDR3 protein sequences are deduplicated, and each keeps its most common genes and DNA. The sample has about 500,000 distinct CDR3 sequences on record, about 20% of them singletons. Clones ranked in the top ten supply 0.7% to 1% of the sample. Source material: naive CD8+ T cells from blood, with Jurkat cell RNA spiked in. The cell subset or site label on this specimen signifies: FACS-sorted CD8+CD4-CCR7+CD45RA+ naive T cells. Receptors were obtained from a human donor in good health. Some libraries in this study had Jurkat cell RNA spiked in.

The V call is TRBV4-3, the J call TRBJ1-2; TRBD1 agrees at 9 bases. Germline lookup yields CDR1 LGHNA and CDR2 YSLEER. This CDR3 is built from 14 residues. Germline trimming cut 1 base from V and 6 bases from J; bases unmatched to any gene: 3. The CDR3 protein is CASSQGTGADGYTF. The CDR3 DNA reads TGCGCCAGCAGCCAAGGGACAGGGGCCGATGGCTACACCTTC.

This sequence joins TRBV11-2 and TRBJ2-1, with D possibly matching TRBD2 (6 bases). Trimming left V 4 bases short and J 3 bases short, with 16 bases between. The V gene's germline CDR1 is SGHAT and CDR2 FQNNGV. The CDR3 loop spans 16 amino acids. CDR3 nucleotides: TGTGCCAGCAGCTCGGGACTCCCGAGTGGCTACAATGAGCAGTTCTTC. This translates into CASSSGLPSGYNEQFF.

With respect to this clonotype: A much larger clone is a single base away; this may be a read error. Because it lacks the conserved phenylalanine or tryptophan at the end, this CDR3 is likely a read error. V and J are TRBV27 and TRBJ1-2, with D uncertain. From germline, CDR1 is MNHEY and CDR2 SMNVEV (reference sequence). This CDR3 region has 15 residues. V lost 3 bases to trimming and J lost 8 bases, with 19 bases between them. The CDR3 sequence is CASSFGDGSVRGYTS. DNA of the CDR3: TGTGCCAGCAGTTTCGGAGATGGTTCGGTTCGAGGCTACACCTCC.

This clonotype was observed a few times. The V and J genes are TRBV9 and TRBJ2-2; 16 bases agree with TRBD2. The germline V gene encodes CDR1 SGDLS and CDR2 YYNGEE. V shed 6 bases, J shed 6 bases, and the junction held 11 bases outside the gene matches. The CDR3 has 18 residues. The CDR3, as DNA: TGTGCCAGCACCGCCCCCCCTGGGACTAGCGGGAGGGCCGGGGAGCTGTTTTTT. This codes for CASTAPPGTSGRAGELFF.

The V gene is TRBV20-1, the J gene TRBJ2-2; D uncertain. The CDR3 is 13 amino acids. Germline values: CDR1 DFQATT, CDR2 SNEGSKA (reference sequence). The V end was cut by 0 bases, the J end by 1 base, with 3 bases between. CDR3 nucleotide sequence: TGCAGTGCTAGAGATAAGAACACCGGGGAGCTGTTTTTT. Translating it yields CSARDKNTGELFF.

In its sample, this clonotype was seen many times. The chain has TRBV5-5 and TRBJ2-5; TRBD1 or TRBD2 may be the D gene (5 bases each). Germline-derived CDR1 and CDR2 are SGHKS and YYEKEE (reference sequence). This CDR3 is built from 14 residues. V was shortened by 4 bases and J by 2 bases, with 12 bases between the two germline ends. The CDR3 reads CASSPGTLQETQYF. CDR3 nucleotide sequence: TGTGCCAGCAGCCCTGGGACGCTTCAAGAGACCCAGTACTTC.

Of note for this clonotype: This may stem from a read error, because a much larger clone lies one nucleotide away. The CDR3 DNA reads TGTGCCAGCAGCTTACTAGCGGGATCCGAGCGGTACTTC. It is translated as CASSLLAGSERYF. The V and J genes are TRBV7-2 and TRBJ2-7; 9 nucleotides line up with TRBD2. The CDR3 sequence is 13 residues long. CDR1 and CDR2 from the germline V gene are SGHTA and FQGNSA.

This clonotype was detected ten times or more. The chain uses TRBV6-5 and TRBJ1-5; no clear D gene. Trimming left V 2 bases short and J 9 bases short, with 11 bases between. This CDR3 has 13 residues. Germline V gene lookup returns CDR1 MNHEY and CDR2 SVGAGI. In DNA form, the CDR3 reads TGTGCCAGCAGTTACGGACCGAGCGGGCCCCAGCATTTT. Encoded protein: CASSYGPSGPQHF.

To note about this clonotype: One junction end disagrees with the germline gene, perhaps due to a read error. The J gene is TRBJ2-7, the V gene TRBV7-9; possibly TRBD1 or TRBD2 for D (5 bases each). The CDR3 sequence is 13 residues long. CDR1 SEHNR and CDR2 FQNEAQ come from the germline V gene (reference sequence). The CDR3 DNA follows: TGTGCCAGCAGCTTAGTTCCAGGGAGCGAGCAGTGCTTC. This codes for CASSLVPGSEQCF.

The V and J genes are TRBV4-1 and TRBJ2-7, with D possibly being TRBD1 (7 bases). V was trimmed by 2 bases and J by 3 bases, leaving 11 bases between them. The CDR3 is 14 residues long. The germline V gene encodes CDR1 MGHRA and CDR2 YSYEKL. CDR3 DNA sequence: TGCGCCAGCAGCCAATACAGGGGAGGCTACGAGCAGTACTTC. Protein: CASSQYRGGYEQYF.

This clonotype showed up many times. The chain uses TRBV27 and TRBJ1-5; a possible D gene is TRBD1 (5 bases). This CDR3 has 19 residues. Germline V gene lookup returns CDR1 MNHEY and CDR2 SMNVEV (reference sequence). V shed 5 bases and J shed 1 base, with 24 bases lying between them. CDR3 residues: CASSPWGSELSASNQPQHF. The CDR3 DNA follows: TGTGCCAGCAGTCCGTGGGGGTCCGAATTATCTGCGAGCAATCAGCCCCAGCATTTT.

The chain joins TRBV19 to TRBJ2-3; maybe TRBD2 (7 bases). Germline CDR1 LNHDA, CDR2 SQIVND (reference sequence). The CDR3 extends over 15 amino acids. Trimming took 6 bases from V and 6 from J, leaving 19 bases between them. DNA for the CDR3: TGTGCCAGTAGCGCCCCCCGTGCGGGGGCGGATACGCAGTATTTT. Protein sequence: CASSAPRAGADTQYF.

There are many counts of this clonotype. The chain combines TRBV7-6 with TRBJ2-3, with D possibly matching TRBD2 (5 bases). The germline gives CDR1 SGHVS, CDR2 FNYEAQ. The CDR3 is 17 amino acids. V gave up 5 bases and J gave up 0 bases, with 18 bases separating them. Written as DNA, the CDR3 is TGTGCCAGCAGCGGCAACGAGGGCTCCAGTAGCACAGATACGCAGTATTTT. Its protein is CASSGNEGSSSTDTQYF.

This clonotype was picked up many times. An end of the junction differs from the germline gene, which may be a read error. The CDR3: CASSLGLNSYNEQFF. In DNA, the CDR3 is TGTGCCAGCAGCTTAGGACTGAACTCCTACAATGAGCAGTTCTTC. J is TRBJ2-1 and V is TRBV12-3 or TRBV12-4; perhaps TRBD2 as D (5 bases). This CDR3 contains 15 residues.

This clonotype was seen many times. The gene calls are TRBV4-1 and TRBJ1-5; tentatively, D is TRBD1 (6 bases). V was trimmed by 3 bases and J by 1 base, leaving 10 bases between them. The CDR3 consists of 15 residues. The germline CDR1 and CDR2 sequences are MGHRA and YSYEKL. CDR3 amino acids: CASSQRTVSNQPQHF. The DNA for the CDR3 is TGCGCCAGCAGCCAGAGGACAGTCAGCAATCAGCCCCAGCATTTT.

This clonotype showed up just a few times. The chain couples TRBV19 to TRBJ2-7; 7 bases align to TRBD2. The CDR3 contains 14 residues. Germline trimming cut 3 bases from V and 5 bases from J; bases unmatched to any gene: 7. From germline, CDR1 is LNHDA and CDR2 SQIVND (reference sequence). CDR3 amino acids: CASSIPGGSNEQYF. CDR3 DNA: TGTGCCAGTAGTATTCCCGGCGGGAGTAACGAGCAGTACTTC.

The table lists this clonotype with many counts. This sequence joins TRBV14 and TRBJ1-5; tentative D call: TRBD1 (5 bases). The germline V gene has CDR1 SGHDN and CDR2 FVKESK. Trimming removed 6 bases from V and 7 bases from J, with 19 bases in between. There are 15 residues in the CDR3. CDR3 loop: CASSPTQGSLQPQHF. The CDR3 DNA reads TGTGCCAGCAGTCCTACCCAGGGATCGTTGCAGCCCCAGCATTTT.

In its sample, this clonotype was seen a few times. The chain couples TRBV5-8 to TRBJ1-2; D is ambiguous. The ends were cut back, 1 base at V and 0 bases at J, with 16 bases in the middle. Germline V gene lookup returns CDR1 SGHTS and CDR2 YDEGEE. This CDR3 has 17 amino acids. The CDR3 loop is CASSLPYRDVTNYGYTF. CDR3 DNA: TGTGCCAGCAGCTTGCCTTACCGCGACGTTACTAACTATGGCTACACCTTC.

The chain carries TRBV6-6 and TRBJ2-5; 7 bases agree with TRBD2. CDR1 and CDR2 (germline): MNHNY, SVGAGI (reference sequence). The CDR3 spans 12 residues. With V trimmed by 6 bases and J by 3 bases, 1 base remained unmatched. CDR3 nucleotides: TGTGCCAGCAGGGGGACTAAAGAGACCCAGTACTTC. It specifies CASRGTKETQYF.

This clonotype was seen only once. The genes are TRBV2 and TRBJ2-3; 8 bases are a match to TRBD2. This CDR3 contains 19 residues. Germline V lookup: CDR1 SNHLY, CDR2 FYNNEI. Trimming removed 4 bases from V and 2 bases from J; junction bases left unmatched: 17. CDR3 residues: CASSVEGVLAEFITDTQYF. The CDR3 bases are TGTGCCAGCAGTGTTGAGGGGGTACTAGCGGAGTTTATCACAGATACGCAGTATTTT.

This clonotype has a handful of counts. The V call is TRBV6-2 or TRBV6-3, the J call TRBJ1-1; D remains ambiguous. The CDR3 is 15 residues long. Germline CDR1 is MNHEY and CDR2 is SVGEGT. V was trimmed by 3 bases and J by 0 bases, leaving 11 bases between them. CDR3 sequence: CASSYGLIMNTEAFF. The CDR3, as DNA: TGTGCCAGCAGTTATGGGCTGATAATGAACACTGAAGCTTTCTTT.

This clonotype was seen many times. The V call is TRBV7-9, the J call TRBJ2-5; 9 bases agree with TRBD2. V lost 6 bases and J lost 0; bases outside the gene matches: 8. Germline V gene sequence: CDR1 SEHNR, CDR2 FQNEAQ (reference sequence). The CDR3 totals 16 residues. CDR3 coding DNA: TGTGCCAGCAGTCCAAGACTAGCGGAGTACCAAGAGACCCAGTACTTC. Amino acids: CASSPRLAEYQETQYF.

This clonotype was found many times. The chain carries TRBV6-5 and TRBJ1-5, with D maybe TRBD1 (5 bases). Germline V lookup: CDR1 MNHEY, CDR2 SVGAGI. The CDR3 has 14 residues. Trimming took 8 bases from V and 2 from J, leaving 13 bases between them. In nucleotides, the CDR3 is TGTGCCAGCGCCCGACAGTTAGGCAATCAGCCCCAGCATTTT. It translates to CASARQLGNQPQHF.

The gene calls are TRBV10-3 and TRBJ2-4; the match to TRBD1 covers 8 bases. CDR1 and CDR2 from the germline V gene are ENHRY and SYGVKD. J was trimmed by 3 bases and V by 2 bases; bases with no gene match: 21. The CDR3 contains 21 residues. The CDR3 region is CAISEEGPGTGAQLIKNIQYF. CDR3 DNA: TGTGCCATCAGTGAGGAGGGGCCCGGGACAGGAGCCCAACTTATCAAAAACATTCAGTACTTC.

This clonotype was seen many times. The rearrangement uses TRBV12-5 and TRBJ2-3; TRBD2 matches at 9 bases. Germline V gives CDR1 LGHNT, CDR2 FRNRAP. The CDR3 totals 20 residues. Germline trimming cut 0 bases from V and 0 bases from J; bases unmatched to any gene: 13. CDR3 loop: CASGLVRGSGGTNSTDTQYF. In nucleotides, the CDR3 is TGTGCTAGTGGTTTGGTACGTGGTAGCGGGGGCACAAATAGCACAGATACGCAGTATTTT.

Points on this clonotype: It may be a read error: a sequence one base away is much more abundant. The chain joins TRBV7-9 to TRBJ2-3; no definite D call. Germline assignment: CDR1 SEHNR and CDR2 FQNEAQ (reference sequence). The CDR3 extends over 15 amino acids. CDR3 in amino acids: CASSLEVFSTDAQYF. Written as DNA, the CDR3 is TGTGCCAGCAGCTTAGAGGTTTTCAGCACAGATGCGCAGTATTTT.